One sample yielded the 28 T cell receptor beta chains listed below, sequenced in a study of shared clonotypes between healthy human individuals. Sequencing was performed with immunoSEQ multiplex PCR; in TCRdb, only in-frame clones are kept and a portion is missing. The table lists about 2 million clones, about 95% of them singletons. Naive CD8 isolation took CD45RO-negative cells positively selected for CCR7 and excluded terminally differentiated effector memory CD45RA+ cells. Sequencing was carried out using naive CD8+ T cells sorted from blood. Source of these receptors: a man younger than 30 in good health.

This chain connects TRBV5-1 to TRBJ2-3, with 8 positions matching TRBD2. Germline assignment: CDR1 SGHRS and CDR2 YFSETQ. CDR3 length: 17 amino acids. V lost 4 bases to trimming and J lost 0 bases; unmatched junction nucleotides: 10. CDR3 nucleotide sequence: TGCGCCAGCAGCCCTAGCCTACTAGCGGCTAGCACAGATACGCAGTATTTT. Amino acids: CASSPSLLAASTDTQYF.

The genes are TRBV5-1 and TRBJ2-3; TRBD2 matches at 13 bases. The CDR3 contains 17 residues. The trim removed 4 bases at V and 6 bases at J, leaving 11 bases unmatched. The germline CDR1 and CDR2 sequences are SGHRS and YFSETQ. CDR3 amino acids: CASSLGTSGAGRDTQYF. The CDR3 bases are TGCGCCAGCAGCCTCGGGACTAGCGGGGCTGGGCGGGATACGCAGTATTTT.

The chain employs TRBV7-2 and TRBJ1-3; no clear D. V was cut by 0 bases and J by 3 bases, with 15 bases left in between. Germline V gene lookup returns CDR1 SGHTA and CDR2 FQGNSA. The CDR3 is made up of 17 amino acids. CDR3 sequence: CASSLALGPTGGNTIYF. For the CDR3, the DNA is TGTGCCAGCAGCTTAGCGCTAGGCCCCACGGGTGGAAACACCATATATTTT.

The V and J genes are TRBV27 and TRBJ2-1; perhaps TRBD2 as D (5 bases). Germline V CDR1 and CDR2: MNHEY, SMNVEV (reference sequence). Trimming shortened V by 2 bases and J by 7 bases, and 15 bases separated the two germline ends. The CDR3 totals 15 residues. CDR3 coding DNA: TGTGCCAGCAGTTTACGTGGGAGTGTTGTGAATGAGCAGTTCTTC. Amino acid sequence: CASSLRGSVVNEQFF.

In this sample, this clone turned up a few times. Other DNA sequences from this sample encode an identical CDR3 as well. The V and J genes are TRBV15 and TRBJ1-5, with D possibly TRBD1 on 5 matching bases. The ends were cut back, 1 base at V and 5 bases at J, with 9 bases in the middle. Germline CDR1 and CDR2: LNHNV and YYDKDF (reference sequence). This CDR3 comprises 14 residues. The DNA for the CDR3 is TGTGCCACCAGCAGAGGAGGGGAGGATCAGCCCCAGCATTTT. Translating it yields CATSRGGEDQPQHF.

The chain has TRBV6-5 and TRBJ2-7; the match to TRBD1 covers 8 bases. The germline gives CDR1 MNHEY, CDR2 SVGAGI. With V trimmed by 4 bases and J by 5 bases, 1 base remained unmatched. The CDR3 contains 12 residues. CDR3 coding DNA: TGTGCCAGCAGTTCACAGGGGGACGAGCAGTACTTC. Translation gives CASSSQGDEQYF.

The CDR3 region is CASSQIGAGNYGYTF. The CDR3 nucleotides read TGCGCCAGCAGCCAAATTGGGGCAGGTAACTATGGCTACACCTTC. The V and J genes are TRBV4-1 and TRBJ1-2; D might be TRBD1 (5 bases). Trimming removed 2 bases at V and 1 base at J, with 11 bases between. Germline CDR1 is MGHRA and CDR2 is YSYEKL. The CDR3 spans 15 residues.

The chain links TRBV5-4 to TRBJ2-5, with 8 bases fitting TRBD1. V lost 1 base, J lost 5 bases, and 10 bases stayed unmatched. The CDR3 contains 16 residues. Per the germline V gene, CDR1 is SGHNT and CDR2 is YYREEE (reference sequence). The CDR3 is CASSLPRTGMDETQYF. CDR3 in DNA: TGTGCCAGCAGCTTGCCCCGGACAGGGATGGATGAGACCCAGTACTTC.

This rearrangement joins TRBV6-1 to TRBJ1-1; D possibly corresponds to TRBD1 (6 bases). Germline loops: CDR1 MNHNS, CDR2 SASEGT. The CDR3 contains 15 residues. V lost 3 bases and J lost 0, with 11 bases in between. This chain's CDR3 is CASSDYGQLNTEAFF. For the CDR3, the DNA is TGTGCCAGCAGTGATTACGGACAGCTGAACACTGAAGCTTTCTTT.

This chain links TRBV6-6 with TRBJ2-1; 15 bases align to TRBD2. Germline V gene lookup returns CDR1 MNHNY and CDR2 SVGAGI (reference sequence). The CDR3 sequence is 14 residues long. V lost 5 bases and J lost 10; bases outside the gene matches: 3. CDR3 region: CASSGLAGGGEQFF. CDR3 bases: TGTGCCAGCAGTGGACTAGCGGGAGGGGGGGAGCAGTTCTTC.

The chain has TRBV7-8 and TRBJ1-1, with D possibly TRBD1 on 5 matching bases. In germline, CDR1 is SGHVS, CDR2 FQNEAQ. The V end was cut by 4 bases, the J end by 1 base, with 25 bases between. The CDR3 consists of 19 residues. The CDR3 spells CASSSSPRVETGPNTEAFF. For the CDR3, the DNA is TGTGCCAGCAGCTCATCTCCCCGGGTAGAAACGGGACCGAACACTGAAGCTTTCTTT.

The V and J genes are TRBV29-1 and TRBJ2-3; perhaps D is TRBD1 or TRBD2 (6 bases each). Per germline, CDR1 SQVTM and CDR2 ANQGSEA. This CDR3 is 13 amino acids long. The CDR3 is CSGWGAYTDTQYF. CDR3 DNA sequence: TGCAGTGGTTGGGGGGCGTACACAGATACGCAGTATTTT.

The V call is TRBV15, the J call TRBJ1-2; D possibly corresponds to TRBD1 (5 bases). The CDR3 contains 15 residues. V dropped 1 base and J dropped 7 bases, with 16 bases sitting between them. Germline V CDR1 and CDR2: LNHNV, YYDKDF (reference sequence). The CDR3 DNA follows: TGTGCCACCAGCAGAGTTGGGGGAGGAGGAGCTGGCTACACCTTC. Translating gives CATSRVGGGGAGYTF.

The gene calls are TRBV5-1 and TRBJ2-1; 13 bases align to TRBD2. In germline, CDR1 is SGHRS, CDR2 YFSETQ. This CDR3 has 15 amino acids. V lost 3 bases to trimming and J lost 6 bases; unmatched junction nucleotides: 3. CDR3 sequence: CASSSTSGGANEQFF. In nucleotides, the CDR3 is TGCGCCAGCAGCTCAACTAGCGGGGGGGCCAATGAGCAGTTCTTC.

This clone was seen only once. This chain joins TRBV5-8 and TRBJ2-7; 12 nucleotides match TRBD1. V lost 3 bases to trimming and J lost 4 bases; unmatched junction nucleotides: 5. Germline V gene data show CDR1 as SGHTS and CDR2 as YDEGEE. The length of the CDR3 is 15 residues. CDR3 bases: TGTGCCAGCAGCTCTGGGACAGGGGGCTTGTACGAGCAGTACTTC. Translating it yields CASSSGTGGLYEQYF. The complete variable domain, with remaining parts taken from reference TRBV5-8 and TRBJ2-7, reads EAGVTQSPTHLIKTRGQQATLRCSPISGHTSVYWYQQALGLGLQFLLWYDEGEERNRGNFPPRFSGRQFPNYSSELNVNALELEDSALYLCASSSGTGGLYEQYFGPGTRLTVT.

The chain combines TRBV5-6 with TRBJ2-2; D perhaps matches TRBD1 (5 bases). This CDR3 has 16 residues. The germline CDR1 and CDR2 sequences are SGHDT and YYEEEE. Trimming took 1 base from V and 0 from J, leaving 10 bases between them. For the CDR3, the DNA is TGTGCCAGCAGCTTGTTACAGGAAACGAACACCGGGGAGCTGTTTTTT. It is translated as CASSLLQETNTGELFF. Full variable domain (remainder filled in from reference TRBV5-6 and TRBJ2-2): DAGVTQSPTHLIKTRGQQVTLRCSPKSGHDTVSWYQQALGQGPQFIFQYYEEEERQRGNFPDRFSGHQFPNYSSELNVNALLLGDSALYLCASSLLQETNTGELFFGEGSRLTVL.

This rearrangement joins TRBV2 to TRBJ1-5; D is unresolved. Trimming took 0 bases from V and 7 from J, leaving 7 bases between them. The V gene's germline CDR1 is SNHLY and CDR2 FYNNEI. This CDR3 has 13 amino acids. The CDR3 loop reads CASSEAARQPQHF. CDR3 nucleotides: TGTGCCAGCAGTGAAGCGGCGCGCCAGCCCCAGCATTTT.

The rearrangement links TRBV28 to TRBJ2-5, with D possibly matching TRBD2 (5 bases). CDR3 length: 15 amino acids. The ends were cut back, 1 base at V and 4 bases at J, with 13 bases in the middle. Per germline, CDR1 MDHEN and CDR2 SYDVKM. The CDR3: CASSLSQLAGETQYF. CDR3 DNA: TGTGCCAGCAGTTTATCCCAATTGGCGGGAGAGACCCAGTACTTC.

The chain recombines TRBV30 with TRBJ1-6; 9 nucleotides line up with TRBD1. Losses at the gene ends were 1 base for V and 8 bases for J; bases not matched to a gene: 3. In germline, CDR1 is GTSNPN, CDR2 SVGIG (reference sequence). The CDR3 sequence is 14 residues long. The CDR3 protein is CAWSGTGVDSPLHF. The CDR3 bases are TGTGCCTGGAGTGGGACAGGGGTAGATTCACCCCTCCACTTT.

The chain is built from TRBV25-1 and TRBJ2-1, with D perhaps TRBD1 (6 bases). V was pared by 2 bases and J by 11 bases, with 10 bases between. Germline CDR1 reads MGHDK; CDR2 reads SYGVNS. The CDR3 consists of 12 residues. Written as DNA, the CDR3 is TGTGCCAGCAGTGAACTCCGGGACAAGCAGTTCTTC. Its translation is CASSELRDKQFF.

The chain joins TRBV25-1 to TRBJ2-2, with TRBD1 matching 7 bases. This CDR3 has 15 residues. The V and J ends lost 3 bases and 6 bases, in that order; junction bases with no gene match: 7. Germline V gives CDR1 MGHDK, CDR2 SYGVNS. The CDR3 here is CASSEEAGGSGELFF. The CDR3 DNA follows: TGTGCCAGCAGTGAGGAGGCAGGGGGTTCCGGGGAGCTGTTTTTT.

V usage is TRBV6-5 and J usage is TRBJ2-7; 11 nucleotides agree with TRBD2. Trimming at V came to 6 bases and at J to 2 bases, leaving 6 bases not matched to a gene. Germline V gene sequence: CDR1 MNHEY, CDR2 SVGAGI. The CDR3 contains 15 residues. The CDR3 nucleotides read TGTGCCAGCAGCGCCCTAGCGGGAGGCGCCTACGAGCAGTACTTC. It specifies CASSALAGGAYEQYF.

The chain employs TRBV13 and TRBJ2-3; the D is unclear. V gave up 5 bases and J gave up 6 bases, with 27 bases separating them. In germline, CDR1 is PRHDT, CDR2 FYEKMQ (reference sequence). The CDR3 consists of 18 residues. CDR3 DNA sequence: TGTGCCAGCAGCACCAGCCCCCACTTGGAAGTTTCCACTGATACGCAGTATTTT. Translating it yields CASSTSPHLEVSTDTQYF.

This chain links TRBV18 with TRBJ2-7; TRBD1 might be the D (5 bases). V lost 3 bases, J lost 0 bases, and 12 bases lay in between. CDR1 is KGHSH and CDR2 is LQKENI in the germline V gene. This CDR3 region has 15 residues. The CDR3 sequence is CASSPSRDYSYEQYF. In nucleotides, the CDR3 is TGTGCCAGCTCACCGTCCAGGGATTACTCCTACGAGCAGTACTTC. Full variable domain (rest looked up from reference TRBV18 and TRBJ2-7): NAGVMQNPRHLVRRRGQEARLRCSPMKGHSHVYWYRQLPEEGLKFMVYLQKENIIDESGMPKERFSAEFPKEGPSILRIQQVVRGDSAAYFCASSPSRDYSYEQYFGPGTRLTVT.

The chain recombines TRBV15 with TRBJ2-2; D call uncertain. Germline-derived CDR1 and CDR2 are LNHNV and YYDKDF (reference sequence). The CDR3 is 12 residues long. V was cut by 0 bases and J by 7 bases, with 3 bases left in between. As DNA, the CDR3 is TGTGCCACCAGCAGAGAAGGCGGGGAGCTGTTTTTT. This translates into CATSREGGELFF. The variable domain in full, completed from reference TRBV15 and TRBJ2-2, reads DAMVIQNPRYQVTQFGKPVTLSCSQTLNHNVMYWYQQKSSQAPKLLFHYYDKDFNNEADTPDNFQSRRPNTSFCFLDIRSPGLGDTAMYLCATSREGGELFFGEGSRLTVL.

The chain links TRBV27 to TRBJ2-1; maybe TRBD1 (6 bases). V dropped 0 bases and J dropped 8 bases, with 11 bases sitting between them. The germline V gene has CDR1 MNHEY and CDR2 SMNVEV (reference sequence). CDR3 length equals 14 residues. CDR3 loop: CASSLSGGGDEQFF. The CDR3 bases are TGTGCCAGCAGTTTATCGGGTGGGGGCGATGAGCAGTTCTTC.

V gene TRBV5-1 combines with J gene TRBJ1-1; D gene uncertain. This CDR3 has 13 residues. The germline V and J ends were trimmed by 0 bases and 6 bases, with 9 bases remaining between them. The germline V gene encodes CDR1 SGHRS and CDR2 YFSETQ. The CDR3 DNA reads TGCGCCAGCAGCTTGGTTAGTGGCCCTGAAGCTTTCTTT. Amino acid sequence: CASSLVSGPEAFF.

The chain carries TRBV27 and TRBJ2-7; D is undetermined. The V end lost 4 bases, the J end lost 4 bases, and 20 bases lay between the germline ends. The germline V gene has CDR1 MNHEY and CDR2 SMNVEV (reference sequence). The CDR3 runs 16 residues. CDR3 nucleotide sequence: TGTGCCAGCAGTTCGACTGGGCTCTCCCCCCTATACGAGCAGTACTTC. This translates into CASSSTGLSPLYEQYF.